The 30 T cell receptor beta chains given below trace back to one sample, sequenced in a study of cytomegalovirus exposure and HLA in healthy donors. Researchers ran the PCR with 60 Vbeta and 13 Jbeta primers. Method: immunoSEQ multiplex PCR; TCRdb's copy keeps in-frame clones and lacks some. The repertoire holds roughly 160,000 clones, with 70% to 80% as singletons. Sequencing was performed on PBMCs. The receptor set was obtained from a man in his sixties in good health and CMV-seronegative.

CDR3 coding DNA: TGTGCCAGCAGCCCCGGTGGAACAGGGGGCGCAGGGAACACTGAAGCTTTCTTT. It is translated as CASSPGGTGGAGNTEAFF. The chain joins TRBV7-2 to TRBJ1-1; TRBD1 matches at 9 bases. Per the germline V gene, CDR1 is SGHTA and CDR2 is FQGNSA. The CDR3 length is 18 residues. The V segment lost 5 bases and the J segment 1 base; nucleotides outside the gene matches: 14.

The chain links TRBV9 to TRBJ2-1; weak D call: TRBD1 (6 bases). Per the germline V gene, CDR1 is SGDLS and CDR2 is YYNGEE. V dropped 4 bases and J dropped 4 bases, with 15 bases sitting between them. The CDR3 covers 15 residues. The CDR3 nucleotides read TGTGCCAGCAGCTTAGGGGGACAAGGGTACAATGAGCAGTTCTTC. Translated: CASSLGGQGYNEQFF.

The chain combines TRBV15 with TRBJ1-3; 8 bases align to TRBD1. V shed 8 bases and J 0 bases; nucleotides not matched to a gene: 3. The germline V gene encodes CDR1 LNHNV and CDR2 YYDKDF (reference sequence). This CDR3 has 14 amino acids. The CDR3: CATRTGHSGNTIYF. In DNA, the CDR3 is TGTGCCACCCGGACAGGGCACTCTGGAAACACCATATATTTT.

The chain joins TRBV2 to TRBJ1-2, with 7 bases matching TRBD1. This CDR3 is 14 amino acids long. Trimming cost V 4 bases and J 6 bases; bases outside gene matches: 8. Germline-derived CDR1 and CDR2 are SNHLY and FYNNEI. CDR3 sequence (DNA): TGTGCCAGCAGTGTGACGGGACAGTCTCATGGCTACACCTTC. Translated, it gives CASSVTGQSHGYTF. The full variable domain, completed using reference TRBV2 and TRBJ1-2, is EPEVTQTPSHQVTQMGQEVILRCVPISNHLYFYWYRQILGQKVEFLVSFYNNEISEKSEIFDDQFSVERPDGSNFTLKIRSTKLEDSAMYFCASSVTGQSHGYTFGSGTRLTVV.

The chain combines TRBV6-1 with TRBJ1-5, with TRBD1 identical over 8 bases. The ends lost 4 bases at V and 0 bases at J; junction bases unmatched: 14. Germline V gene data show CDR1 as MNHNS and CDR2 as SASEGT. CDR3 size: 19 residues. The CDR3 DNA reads TGTGCCAGCAGTGCCCGGTGGGACAGGATCCTTTATAGCAATCAGCCCCAGCATTTT. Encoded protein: CASSARWDRILYSNQPQHF.

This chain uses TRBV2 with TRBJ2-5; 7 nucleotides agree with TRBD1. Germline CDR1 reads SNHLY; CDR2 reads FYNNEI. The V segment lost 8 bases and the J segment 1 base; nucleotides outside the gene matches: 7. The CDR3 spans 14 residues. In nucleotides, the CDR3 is TGTGCCAGCGCAACCTGGGACAGCCAAGAGACCCAGTACTTC. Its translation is CASATWDSQETQYF.

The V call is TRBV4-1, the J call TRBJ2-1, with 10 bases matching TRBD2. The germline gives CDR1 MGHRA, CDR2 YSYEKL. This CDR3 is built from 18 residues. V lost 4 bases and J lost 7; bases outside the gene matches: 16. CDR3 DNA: TGCGCCAGCAGCCTTACCCCCCTAGCGGGGGTTTTCAGGAATGAGCAGTTCTTC. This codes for CASSLTPLAGVFRNEQFF.

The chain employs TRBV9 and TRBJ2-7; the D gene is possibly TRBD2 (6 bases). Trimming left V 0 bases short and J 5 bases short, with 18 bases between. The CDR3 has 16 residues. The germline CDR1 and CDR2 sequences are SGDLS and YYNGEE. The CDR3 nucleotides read TGTGCCAGCAGCGTAGAACTAGCAACGGACGGTCACGAGCAGTACTTC. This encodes CASSVELATDGHEQYF.

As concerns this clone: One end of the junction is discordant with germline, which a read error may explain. The CDR3 sequence: CASSLDRGYEQYF. The CDR3 nucleotides are TGTGCCAGCAGTTTGGACAGGGGATACGAGCAGTACTTC. The chain couples TRBV5-6 to TRBJ2-7; 9 nucleotides line up with TRBD1. The CDR3 has 13 amino acids. Germline-derived CDR1 and CDR2 are SGHDT and YYEEEE.

The CDR3 region has the DNA TGTGCCAGCAGTTTGGGGACTAGCGGGAGAGAGACCCAGTACTTC. As protein: CASSLGTSGRETQYF. The gene calls are TRBV28 and TRBJ2-5, with TRBD2 matching 14 bases. Germline CDR1 reads MDHEN; CDR2 reads SYDVKM. This CDR3 is 15 amino acids long. V shed 3 bases, J shed 4 bases, and the junction held 1 base outside the gene matches.

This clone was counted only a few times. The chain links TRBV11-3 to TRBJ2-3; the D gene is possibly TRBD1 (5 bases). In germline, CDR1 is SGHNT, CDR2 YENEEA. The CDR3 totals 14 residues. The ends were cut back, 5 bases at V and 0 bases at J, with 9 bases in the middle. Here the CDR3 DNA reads TGTGCCAGCAGCATACCAGGGAGCACAGATACGCAGTATTTT. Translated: CASSIPGSTDTQYF.

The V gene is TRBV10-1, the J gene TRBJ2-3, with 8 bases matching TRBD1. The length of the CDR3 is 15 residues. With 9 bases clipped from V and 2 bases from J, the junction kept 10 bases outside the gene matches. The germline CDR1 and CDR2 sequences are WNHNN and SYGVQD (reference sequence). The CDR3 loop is CASGTGTGATDTQYF. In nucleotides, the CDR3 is TGCGCCAGTGGGACCGGGACAGGAGCCACAGATACGCAGTATTTT.

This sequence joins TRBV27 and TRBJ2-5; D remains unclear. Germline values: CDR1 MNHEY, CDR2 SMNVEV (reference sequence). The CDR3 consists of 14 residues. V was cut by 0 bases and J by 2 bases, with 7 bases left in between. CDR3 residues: CASSLSYSQETQYF. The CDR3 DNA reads TGTGCCAGCAGTTTATCTTACAGTCAAGAGACCCAGTACTTC.

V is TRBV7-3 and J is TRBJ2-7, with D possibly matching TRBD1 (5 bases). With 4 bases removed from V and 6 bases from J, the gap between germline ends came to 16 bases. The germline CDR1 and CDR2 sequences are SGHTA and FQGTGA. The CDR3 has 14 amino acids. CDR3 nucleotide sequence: TGTGCCAGCAGCTCAGGGCCCTTCGCTCCCGAGCAGTACTTC. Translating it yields CASSSGPFAPEQYF.

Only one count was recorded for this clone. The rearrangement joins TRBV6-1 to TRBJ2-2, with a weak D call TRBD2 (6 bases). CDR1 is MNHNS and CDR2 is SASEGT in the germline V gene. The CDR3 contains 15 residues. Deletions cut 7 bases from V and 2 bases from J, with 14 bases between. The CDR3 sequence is CASNRGITNTGELFF. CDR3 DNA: TGTGCCAGCAACCGGGGGATCACAAACACCGGGGAGCTGTTTTTT.

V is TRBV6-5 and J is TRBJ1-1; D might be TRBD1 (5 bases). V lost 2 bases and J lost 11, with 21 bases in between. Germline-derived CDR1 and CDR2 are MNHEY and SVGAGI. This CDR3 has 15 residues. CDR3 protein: CASSYRHPTLGGAFF. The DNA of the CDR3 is TGTGCCAGCAGTTACAGGCATCCCACCCTGGGGGGTGCTTTCTTT.

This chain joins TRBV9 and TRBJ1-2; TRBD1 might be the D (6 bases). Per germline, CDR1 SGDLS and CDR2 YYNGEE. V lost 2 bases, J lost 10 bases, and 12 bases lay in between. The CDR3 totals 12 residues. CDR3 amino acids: CASSVDSLFYTF. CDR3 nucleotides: TGTGCCAGCAGCGTGGACAGTCTATTCTACACCTTC. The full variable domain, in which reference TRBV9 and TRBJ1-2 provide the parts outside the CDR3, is DSGVTQTPKHLITATGQRVTLRCSPRSGDLSVYWYQQSLDQGLQFLIQYYNGEERAKGNILERFSAQQFPDLHSELNLSSLELGDSALYFCASSVDSLFYTFGSGTRLTVV.

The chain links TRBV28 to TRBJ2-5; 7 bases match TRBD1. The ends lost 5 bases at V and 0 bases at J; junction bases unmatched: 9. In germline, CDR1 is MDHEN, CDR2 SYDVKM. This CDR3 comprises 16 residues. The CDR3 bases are TGTGCCAGCAGTCTATATATGACAGGGAACCAAGAGACCCAGTACTTC. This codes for CASSLYMTGNQETQYF.

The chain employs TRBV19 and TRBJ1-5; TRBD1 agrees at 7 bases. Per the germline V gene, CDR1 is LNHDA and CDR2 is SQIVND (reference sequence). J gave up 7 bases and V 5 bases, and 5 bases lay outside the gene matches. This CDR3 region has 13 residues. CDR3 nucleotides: TGTGCCAGTAGTTCCCAGGGGGGACAGCCCCAGCATTTT. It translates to CASSSQGGQPQHF.

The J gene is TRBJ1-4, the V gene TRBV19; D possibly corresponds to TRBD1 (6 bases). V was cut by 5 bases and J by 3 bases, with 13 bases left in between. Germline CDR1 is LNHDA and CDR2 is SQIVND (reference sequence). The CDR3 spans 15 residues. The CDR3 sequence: CASSARTASNEKLFF. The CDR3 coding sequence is TGTGCCAGTAGTGCAAGGACAGCTTCTAATGAAAAACTGTTTTTT.

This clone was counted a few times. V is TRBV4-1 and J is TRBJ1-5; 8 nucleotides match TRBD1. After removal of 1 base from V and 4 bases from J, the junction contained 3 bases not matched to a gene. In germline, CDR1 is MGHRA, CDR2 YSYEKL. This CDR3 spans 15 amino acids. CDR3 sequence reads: CASSQGQGRNQPQHF. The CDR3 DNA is TGCGCCAGCAGCCAAGGACAGGGGAGGAATCAGCCCCAGCATTTT.

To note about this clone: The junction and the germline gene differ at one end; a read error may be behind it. DNA for the CDR3: TGTTCCAGCAGCTTAGGGGGCGCCTGGGAGACCCAGTACTTC. Encoded protein: CSSSLGGAWETQYF. This chain uses TRBV7-9 with TRBJ2-5; 7 bases align to TRBD1. This CDR3 has 14 amino acids. Germline V CDR1 and CDR2: SEHNR, FQNEAQ (reference sequence).

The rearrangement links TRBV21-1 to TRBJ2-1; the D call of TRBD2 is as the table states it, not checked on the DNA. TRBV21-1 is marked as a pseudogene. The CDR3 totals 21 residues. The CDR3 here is CASSNMLTSGVLRMSYNEQFF. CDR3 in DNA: TGTGCCAGCAGCAATATGTTAACTAGCGGGGTCTTGAGGATGTCCTACAATGAGCAGTTCTTC.

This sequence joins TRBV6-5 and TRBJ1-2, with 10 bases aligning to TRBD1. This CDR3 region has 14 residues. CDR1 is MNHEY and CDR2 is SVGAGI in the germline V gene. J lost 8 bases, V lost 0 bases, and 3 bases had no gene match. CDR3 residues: CASSYSRTGGGYTF. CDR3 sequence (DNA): TGTGCCAGCAGTTACTCCAGGACAGGGGGAGGCTACACCTTC.

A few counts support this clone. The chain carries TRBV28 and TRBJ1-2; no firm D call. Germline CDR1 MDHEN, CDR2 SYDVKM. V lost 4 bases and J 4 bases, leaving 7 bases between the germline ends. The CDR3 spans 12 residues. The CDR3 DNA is TGTGCCAGCAGTTCTCTCTTCTATGGCTACACCTTC. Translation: CASSSLFYGYTF.

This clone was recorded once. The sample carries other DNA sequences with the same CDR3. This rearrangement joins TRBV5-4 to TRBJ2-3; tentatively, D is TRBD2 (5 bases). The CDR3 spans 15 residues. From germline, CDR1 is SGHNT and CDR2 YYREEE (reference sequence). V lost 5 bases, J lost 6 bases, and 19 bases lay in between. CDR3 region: CASSPAQRTRDTQYF. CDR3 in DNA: TGTGCCAGCAGTCCGGCCCAGCGGACCAGGGATACGCAGTATTTT. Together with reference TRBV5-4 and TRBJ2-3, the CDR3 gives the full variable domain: ETGVTQSPTHLIKTRGQQVTLRCSSQSGHNTVSWYQQALGQGPQFIFQYYREEENGRGNFPPRFSGLQFPNYSSELNVNALELDDSALYLCASSPAQRTRDTQYFGPGTRLTVL.

Here the CDR3 reads CASSSLGQKSSYNEQFF. In DNA form, the CDR3 reads TGCGCCAGCAGCTCCTTGGGACAAAAGAGCTCCTACAATGAGCAGTTCTTC. The chain recombines TRBV5-1 with TRBJ2-1, with D tentatively TRBD1 (6 bases). Per germline, CDR1 SGHRS and CDR2 YFSETQ. V shed 3 bases and J shed 0 bases, with 16 bases lying between them. This CDR3 contains 17 residues.

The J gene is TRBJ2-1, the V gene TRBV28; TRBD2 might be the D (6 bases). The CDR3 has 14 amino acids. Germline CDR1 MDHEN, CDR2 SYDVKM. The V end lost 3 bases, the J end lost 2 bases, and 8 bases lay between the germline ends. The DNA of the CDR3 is TGTGCCAGCAGTTTGGGACTGGCCTACAATGAGCAGTTCTTC. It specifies CASSLGLAYNEQFF.

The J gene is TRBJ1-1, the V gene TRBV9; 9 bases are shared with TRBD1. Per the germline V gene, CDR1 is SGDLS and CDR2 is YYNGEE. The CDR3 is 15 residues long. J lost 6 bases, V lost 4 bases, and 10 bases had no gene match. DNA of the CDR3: TGTGCCAGCAGCCCCCACGGACAGGGGTACGCTGAAGCTTTCTTT. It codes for CASSPHGQGYAEAFF.

The CDR3 sequence: CASSYPGTGRNEQFF. For the CDR3, the DNA is TGTGCCAGCAGTTATCCCGGGACAGGGCGCAATGAGCAGTTCTTC. The chain uses TRBV2 and TRBJ2-1, with 9 nucleotides matching TRBD1. Germline V gene data show CDR1 as SNHLY and CDR2 as FYNNEI. V was clipped by 5 bases and J by 6 bases; unmatched bases: 8. This CDR3 spans 15 amino acids.